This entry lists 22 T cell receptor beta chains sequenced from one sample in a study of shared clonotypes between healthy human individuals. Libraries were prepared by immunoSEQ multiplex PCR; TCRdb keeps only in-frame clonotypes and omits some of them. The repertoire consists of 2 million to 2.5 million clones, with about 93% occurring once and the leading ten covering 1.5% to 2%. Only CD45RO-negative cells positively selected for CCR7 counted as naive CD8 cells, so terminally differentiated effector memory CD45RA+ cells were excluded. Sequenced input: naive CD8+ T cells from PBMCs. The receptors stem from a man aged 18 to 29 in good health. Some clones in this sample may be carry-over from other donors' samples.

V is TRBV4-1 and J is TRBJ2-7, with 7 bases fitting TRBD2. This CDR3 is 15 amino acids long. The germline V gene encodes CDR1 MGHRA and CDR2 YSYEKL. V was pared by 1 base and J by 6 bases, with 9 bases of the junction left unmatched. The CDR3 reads CASSQVPAGTAEQYF. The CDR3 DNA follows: TGCGCCAGCAGCCAAGTTCCAGCGGGAACTGCCGAGCAGTACTTC.

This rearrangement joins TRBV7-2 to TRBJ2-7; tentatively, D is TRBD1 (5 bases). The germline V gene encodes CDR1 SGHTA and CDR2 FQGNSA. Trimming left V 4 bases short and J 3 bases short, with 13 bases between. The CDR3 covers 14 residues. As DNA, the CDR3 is TGTGCCAGCAGCTCGGACCGTAGGGGCTACGAGCAGTACTTC. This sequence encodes CASSSDRRGYEQYF.

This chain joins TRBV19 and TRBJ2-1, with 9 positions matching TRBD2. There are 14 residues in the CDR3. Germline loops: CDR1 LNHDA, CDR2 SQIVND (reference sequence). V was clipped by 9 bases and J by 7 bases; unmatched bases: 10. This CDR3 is CASLSGRGENEQFF. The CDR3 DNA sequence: TGTGCCAGCCTTAGCGGGAGAGGGGAAAATGAGCAGTTCTTC.

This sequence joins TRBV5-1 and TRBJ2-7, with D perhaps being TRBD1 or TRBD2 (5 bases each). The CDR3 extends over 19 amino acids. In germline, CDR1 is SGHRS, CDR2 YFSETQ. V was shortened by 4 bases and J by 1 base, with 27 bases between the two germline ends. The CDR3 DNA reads TGCGCCAGCAGCCTGGGACCAACTTCGAGGGAACCGTTTTCCTACGAGCAGTACTTC. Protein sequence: CASSLGPTSREPFSYEQYF.

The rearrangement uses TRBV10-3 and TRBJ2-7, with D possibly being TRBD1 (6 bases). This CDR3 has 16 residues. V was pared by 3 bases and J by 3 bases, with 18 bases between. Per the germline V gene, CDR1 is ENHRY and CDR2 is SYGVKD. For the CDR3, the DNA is TGTGCCATCAGTGACCCGGACAGTCCCTCCTTCTACGAGCAGTACTTC. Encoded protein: CAISDPDSPSFYEQYF.

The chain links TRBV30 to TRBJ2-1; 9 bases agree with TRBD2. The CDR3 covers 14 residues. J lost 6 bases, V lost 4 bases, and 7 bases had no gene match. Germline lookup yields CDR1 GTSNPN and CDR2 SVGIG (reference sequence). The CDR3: CAWNGGRAFNEQFF. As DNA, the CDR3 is TGTGCCTGGAACGGCGGGAGGGCCTTCAATGAGCAGTTCTTC. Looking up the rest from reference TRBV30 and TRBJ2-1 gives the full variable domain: SQTIHQWPATLVQPVGSPLSLECTVEGTSNPNLYWYRQAAGRGLQLLFYSVGIGQISSEVPQNLSASRPQDRQFILSSKKLLLSDSGFYLCAWNGGRAFNEQFFGPGTRLTVL.

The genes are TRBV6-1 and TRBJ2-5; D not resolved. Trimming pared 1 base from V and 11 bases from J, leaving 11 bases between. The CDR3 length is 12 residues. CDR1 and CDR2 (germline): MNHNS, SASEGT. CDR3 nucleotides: TGTGCCAGCAGTGAAGGCCGGGCGGAGCAGTACTTC. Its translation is CASSEGRAEQYF.

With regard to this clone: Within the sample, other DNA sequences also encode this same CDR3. CDR3 DNA sequence: TGTGCCAGCAGCGTGGGGCAGACCTACGAGCAGTACTTC. It specifies CASSVGQTYEQYF. The rearrangement links TRBV9 to TRBJ2-7, with a possible D match to TRBD1 (5 bases). The CDR3 length is 13 residues. Germline CDR1 reads SGDLS; CDR2 reads YYNGEE. Deletions cut 2 bases from V and 2 bases from J, with 8 bases between.

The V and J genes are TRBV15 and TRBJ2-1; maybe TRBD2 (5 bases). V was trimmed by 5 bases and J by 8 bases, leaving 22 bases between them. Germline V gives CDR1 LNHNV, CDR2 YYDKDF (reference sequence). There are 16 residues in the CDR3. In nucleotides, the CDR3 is TGTGCCACCAGCCCCCGGGTGGGAGCCCGGGTTTATGAGCAGTTCTTC. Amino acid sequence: CATSPRVGARVYEQFF.

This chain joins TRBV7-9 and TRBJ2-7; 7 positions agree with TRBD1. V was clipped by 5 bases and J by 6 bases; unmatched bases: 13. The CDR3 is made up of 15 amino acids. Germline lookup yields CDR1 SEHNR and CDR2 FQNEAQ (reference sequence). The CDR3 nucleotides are TGTGCCAGCAGCGGAAAGACAGGGAGTCAGCGCGAGCAGTACTTC. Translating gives CASSGKTGSQREQYF.

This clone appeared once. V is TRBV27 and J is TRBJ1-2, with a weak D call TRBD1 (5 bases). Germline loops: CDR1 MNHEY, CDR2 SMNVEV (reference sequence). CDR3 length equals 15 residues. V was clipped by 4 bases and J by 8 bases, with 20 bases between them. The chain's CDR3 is CASSSIVQGWSGYTF. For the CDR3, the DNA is TGTGCCAGCAGTTCTATTGTCCAGGGTTGGAGCGGCTACACCTTC.

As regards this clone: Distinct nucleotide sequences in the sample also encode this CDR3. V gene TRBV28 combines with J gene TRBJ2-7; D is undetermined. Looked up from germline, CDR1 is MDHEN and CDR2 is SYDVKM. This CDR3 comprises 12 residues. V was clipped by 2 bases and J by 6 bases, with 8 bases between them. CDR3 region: CASSLIGPEQYF. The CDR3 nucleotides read TGTGCCAGCAGTTTAATCGGACCCGAGCAGTACTTC.

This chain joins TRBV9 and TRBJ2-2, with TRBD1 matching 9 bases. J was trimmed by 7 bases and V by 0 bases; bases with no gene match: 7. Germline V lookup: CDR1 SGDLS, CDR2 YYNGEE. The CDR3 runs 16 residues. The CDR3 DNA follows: TGTGCCAGCAGCGTAGAAACAGGGGGCAATGTCGGGGAGCTGTTTTTT. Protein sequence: CASSVETGGNVGELFF.

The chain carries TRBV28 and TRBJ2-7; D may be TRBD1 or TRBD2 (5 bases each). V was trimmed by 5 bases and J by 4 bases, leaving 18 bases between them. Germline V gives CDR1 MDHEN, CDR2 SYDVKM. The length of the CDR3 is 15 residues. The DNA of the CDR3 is TGTGCCAGCAGTCGAAGGGACGGAGCAGGATACGAGCAGTACTTC. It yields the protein CASSRRDGAGYEQYF.

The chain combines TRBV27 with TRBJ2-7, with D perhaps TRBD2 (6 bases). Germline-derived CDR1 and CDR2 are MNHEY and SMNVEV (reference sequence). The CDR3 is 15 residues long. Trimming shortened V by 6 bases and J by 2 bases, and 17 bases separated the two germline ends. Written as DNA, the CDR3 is TGTGCCAGCAGCCCCCGGCTAGCGCCGACCTACGAGCAGTACTTC. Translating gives CASSPRLAPTYEQYF.

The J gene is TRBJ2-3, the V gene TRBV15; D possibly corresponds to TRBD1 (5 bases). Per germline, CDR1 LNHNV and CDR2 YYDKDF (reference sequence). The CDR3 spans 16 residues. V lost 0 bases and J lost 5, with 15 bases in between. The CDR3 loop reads CATSREGSGLKDTQYF. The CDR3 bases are TGTGCCACCAGCAGAGAAGGCTCAGGGTTGAAAGATACGCAGTATTTT.

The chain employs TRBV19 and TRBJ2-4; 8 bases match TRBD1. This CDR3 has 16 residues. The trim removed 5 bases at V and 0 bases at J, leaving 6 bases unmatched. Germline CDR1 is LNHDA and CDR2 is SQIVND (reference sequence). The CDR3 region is CASSAQGGLAKNIQYF. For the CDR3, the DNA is TGTGCCAGTAGTGCACAGGGGGGCCTAGCCAAAAACATTCAGTACTTC.

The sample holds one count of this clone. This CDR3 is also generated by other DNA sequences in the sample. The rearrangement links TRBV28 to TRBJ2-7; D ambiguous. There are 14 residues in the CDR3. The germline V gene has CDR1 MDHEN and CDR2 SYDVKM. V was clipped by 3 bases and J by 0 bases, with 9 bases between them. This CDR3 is CASSFLGVSYEQYF. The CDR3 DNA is TGTGCCAGCAGTTTTCTAGGAGTCTCCTACGAGCAGTACTTC.

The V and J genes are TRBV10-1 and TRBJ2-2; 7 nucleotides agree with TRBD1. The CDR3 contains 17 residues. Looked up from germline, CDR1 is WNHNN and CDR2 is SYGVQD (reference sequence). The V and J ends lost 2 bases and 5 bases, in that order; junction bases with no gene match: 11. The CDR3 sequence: CASSEALEQGVTGELFF. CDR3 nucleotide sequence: TGCGCCAGCAGTGAGGCGTTAGAGCAGGGGGTTACCGGGGAGCTGTTTTTT.

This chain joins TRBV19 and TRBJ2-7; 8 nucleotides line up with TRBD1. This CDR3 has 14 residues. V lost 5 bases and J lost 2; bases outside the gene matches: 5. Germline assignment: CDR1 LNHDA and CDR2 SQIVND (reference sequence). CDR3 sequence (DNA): TGTGCCAGTAGTCCAGGGACAGGACCCTACGAGCAGTACTTC. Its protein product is CASSPGTGPYEQYF.

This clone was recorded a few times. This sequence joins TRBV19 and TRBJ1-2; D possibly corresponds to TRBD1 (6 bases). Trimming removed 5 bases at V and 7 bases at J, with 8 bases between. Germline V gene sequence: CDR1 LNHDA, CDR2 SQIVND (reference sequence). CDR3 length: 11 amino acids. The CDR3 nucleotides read TGTGCCAGTAGTTCAGGGGCTGGCTACACCTTC. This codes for CASSSGAGYTF.

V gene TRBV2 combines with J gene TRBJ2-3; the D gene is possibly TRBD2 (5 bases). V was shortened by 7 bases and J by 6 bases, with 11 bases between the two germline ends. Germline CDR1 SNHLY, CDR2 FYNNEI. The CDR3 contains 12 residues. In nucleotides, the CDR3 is TGTGCCAGCACCGGGGAAGCGGATACGCAGTATTTT. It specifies CASTGEADTQYF. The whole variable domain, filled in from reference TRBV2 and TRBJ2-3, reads EPEVTQTPSHQVTQMGQEVILRCVPISNHLYFYWYRQILGQKVEFLVSFYNNEISEKSEIFDDQFSVERPDGSNFTLKIRSTKLEDSAMYFCASTGEADTQYFGPGTRLTVL.